The clone carrying this T cell receptor (beta chain) has a count of ten or more. Losses at the gene ends were 5 bases for V and 4 bases for J; bases not matched to a gene: 6. Germline V gene lookup returns CDR1 MNHEY and CDR2 SVGAGI. The CDR3 is made up of 15 amino acids. TCR cDNA received a 3' ligated oligonucleotide that carried a UMI. Whole blood, 2.5 ml, came from adult healthy volunteers. This specimen comes from a study of naive and memory T cell subsets. Four PCR rounds used nested alpha and beta constant region primers plus the SP2 primer. TCRdb called the 5' RACE reads again in MiXCR, with one record for every CDR3 protein. This sample has 55,000 to 70,000 distinct CDR3 sequences; 7% to 8.5% occur once, and the top ten carry around 10%.

The V and J genes are TRBV6-5 and TRBJ2-1, with 9 positions matching TRBD1. This receptor was obtained from a male donor in good health. The CDR3 spells CASSAGTGIYNEQFF. The CDR3 bases are TGTGCCAGCAGTGCCGGGACAGGGATTTACAATGAGCAGTTCTTC.